A single sample is the source of the 20 T cell receptor beta chains below, sequenced in a study of tumor-infiltrating lymphocytes in primary liver carcinoma. Bulk tissue was left unsorted, and RNA and DNA were co-extracted from 20-30 mg of it. Starting material of 500 to 600 ng total RNA yielded TCR beta cDNA via a constant-region primer. Amplification in three nested multiplex PCR rounds with slightly modified ARM-PCR gave rise to TCR beta libraries. Forward primers for TRBV1-TRBV30 and a C-beta reverse primer served the first two PCR rounds, at around 9 cycles each. In TCRdb, the multiplex PCR reads were re-called with MiXCR into one record per CDR3 protein. Here the sample spans 150,000 to 200,000 distinct CDR3 sequences, roughly 80% being singletons. Source material: tumor tissue from primary liver carcinoma. The receptors stem from a middle-aged man with primary liver carcinoma and hepatitis B virus infection.

About this clonotype itself: The junction does not match germline at one end; this may be a read error. This sequence joins TRBV12-3 or TRBV12-4 and TRBJ1-1, with D possibly being TRBD1 (5 bases). The CDR3 has 16 amino acids. In DNA form, the CDR3 reads TGTGCCAGCAGCTGGACGGTACCTTCGATGGACACTGGAGCTTTCTTT. Translation: CASSWTVPSMDTGAFF.

As to this clonotype: The germline gene is not matched at one end of the junction; a read error may be the cause. This chain joins TRBV6-2 or TRBV6-3 and TRBJ2-7; no definite D call. This CDR3 is built from 15 residues. Per the germline V gene, CDR1 is MNHEY and CDR2 is SVGEGT. The DNA of the CDR3 is TGTGCCAGTAGTTACTCCGGTGATAGCTCCTACTTGCAGTACTTC. Translating it yields CASSYSGDSSYLQYF.

To note about this clonotype: One base away lies a much larger clone, so this may be a sequencing read error. The V call is TRBV7-9, the J call TRBJ2-1, with TRBD2 identical over 8 bases. The CDR3 loop spans 13 amino acids. The germline CDR1 and CDR2 sequences are SEHNR and FQNEAQ (reference sequence). CDR3 region: CAGGREVRNERFF. The CDR3 bases are TGTGCCGGGGGGCGGGAGGTGAGGAATGAGCGGTTCTTC. Full variable domain (missing parts from reference TRBV7-9 and TRBJ2-1): DTGVSQNPRHKITKRGQNVTFRCDPISEHNRLYWYRQTLGQGPEFLTYFQNEAQLEKSRLLSDRFSAERPKGSFSTLEIQRTEQGDSAMYLCAGGREVRNERFFGPGTRLTVL.

This chain connects TRBV5-4 to TRBJ2-5, with 7 bases fitting TRBD1. Germline CDR1 SGHNT, CDR2 YYREEE (reference sequence). J lost 4 bases, V lost 4 bases, and 13 bases had no gene match. The CDR3 runs 16 residues. CDR3 sequence (DNA): TGTGCCAGCAGCCTGGCTGACAGGGTGTTAGGAGAGACCCAGTACTTC. It specifies CASSLADRVLGETQYF.

This clonotype was recorded once. Since the CDR3 does not end with the conserved phenylalanine or tryptophan, this likely comes from a read error. This chain links TRBV11-3 with TRBJ2-1; D is undetermined. This CDR3 is built from 14 residues. Per germline, CDR1 SGHNT and CDR2 YENEEA. Trimming took off 1 base at V and 9 bases at J, with 13 bases between the two ends. CDR3 in DNA: TGTGCCAGCAGCTTAGGCGTCTCGAACAGTGAGCAGTTCTCT. Amino acid sequence: CASSLGVSNSEQFS.

Many counts were recorded for this clonotype. The rearrangement joins TRBV11-2 to TRBJ1-1; D gene uncertain. In germline, CDR1 is SGHAT, CDR2 FQNNGV. V was shortened by 5 bases and J by 2 bases, with 3 bases between the two germline ends. The CDR3 totals 11 residues. The CDR3 DNA is TGTGCCAGCAGCCACAACACTGAAGCTTTCTTT. Translation: CASSHNTEAFF.

As concerns this clonotype: At one of its ends the junction is not consistent with the germline gene, which may arise from a read error. The chain uses TRBV4-1 and TRBJ1-1; D is unclear. Germline-derived CDR1 and CDR2 are MGHRA and YSYEKL. The CDR3 is made up of 14 amino acids. CDR3 in amino acids: CASSQVKSGTEPFF. The CDR3 region has the DNA TGCGCCAGCAGCCAAGTAAAGTCGGGCACTGAACCTTTCTTT.

Regarding this clonotype: A read error may produce the germline difference seen at one junction end. The rearrangement joins TRBV12-3 or TRBV12-4 to TRBJ1-1; D gene unclear. This CDR3 has 14 amino acids. The CDR3 sequence is CASITGRQNTDAFF. The DNA of the CDR3 is TGTGCCAGCATCACCGGGAGGCAGAACACTGACGCTTTCTTT.

This clonotype was detected many times. The gene calls are TRBV20-1 and TRBJ1-6, with D tentatively TRBD1 (5 bases). The CDR3 is made up of 13 amino acids. V was clipped by 6 bases and J by 5 bases, with 11 bases between them. In germline, CDR1 is DFQATT, CDR2 SNEGSKA (reference sequence). In nucleotides, the CDR3 is TGCAGTGCCGGCGCGGGACATAATTCACCCCTCCACTTT. The encoded protein is CSAGAGHNSPLHF.

V is TRBV29-1 and J is TRBJ1-1; possible D gene TRBD1, 5 bases. Looked up from germline, CDR1 is SQVTM and CDR2 is ANQGSEA. The CDR3 consists of 12 residues. Trimming stripped 6 bases from V and 8 bases from J, with 16 bases between. The CDR3 region is CSVIRWGTEAFF. DNA of the CDR3: TGCAGCGTGATAAGGTGGGGCACAGAAGCTTTCTTT.

V and J are TRBV6-5 and TRBJ2-5; 8 nucleotides agree with TRBD1. The CDR3 contains 16 residues. CDR1 and CDR2 from the germline V gene are MNHEY and SVGAGI. CDR3 amino acids: CTNRPQLAGGGETQYF. CDR3 sequence (DNA): TGTACTAACAGGCCCCAGCTCGCAGGGGGCGGGGAGACCCAGTACTTC.

Of note for this clonotype: Without the conserved terminal phenylalanine or tryptophan, this CDR3 likely stems from a read error. The rearrangement uses TRBV6-1 and TRBJ2-7; possible D gene TRBD2, 7 bases. This CDR3 is 14 amino acids long. The V gene lost 10 bases and the J gene lost 5 bases, with 21 bases spanning the gap. Germline V gene sequence: CDR1 MNHNS, CDR2 SASEGT. Written as DNA, the CDR3 is TGTGCCACGAATAAAGACTCGGGGGGCAACGAGCAGTACTTA. Its protein product is CATNKDSGGNEQYL.

Notes on this clonotype: Mismatch with germline at one junction end may stem from a read error. This chain joins TRBV12-3 or TRBV12-4 and TRBJ2-1, with D perhaps TRBD1 (5 bases). The CDR3 covers 11 residues. CDR3 amino acids: CTSSAGIGQFF. CDR3 sequence (DNA): TGTACAAGCAGTGCAGGGATAGGGCAGTTTTTC.

This chain links TRBV29-1 with TRBJ2-3; 7 positions agree with TRBD1. In germline, CDR1 is SQVTM, CDR2 ANQGSEA. The CDR3 extends over 14 amino acids. The CDR3 DNA reads TGCAGTGTGAGGGAGACAGGGAGTTCATATACGCAGTATTTT. It yields the protein CSVRETGSSYTQYF.

This clonotype was detected once. Without the conserved terminal phenylalanine or tryptophan, this CDR3 likely stems from a read error. The rearrangement joins TRBV14 to TRBJ2-6; D perhaps matches TRBD1 (6 bases). Germline V lookup: CDR1 SGHDN, CDR2 FVKESK. This CDR3 comprises 19 residues. CDR3 nucleotides: TGTGCCAGCAGCCAAGAACGGCCAGGGGTTCCTCCTGGGGCCAACGCCCTGACTCTC. The encoded protein is CASSQERPGVPPGANALTL.

As regards this clonotype: Relative to the germline gene, one junction end is altered; a read error may explain this. The chain recombines TRBV12-3 or TRBV12-4 with TRBJ2-7, with TRBD2 matching over 12 bases. This CDR3 contains 16 residues. In DNA form, the CDR3 reads TGTGCCAGCGGTTTTCCCGTGACTAGCGGGAGAGGCGAGCAGTACTTC. Amino acid sequence: CASGFPVTSGRGEQYF.

The chain has TRBV29-1 and TRBJ2-1, with D perhaps matching TRBD2 (5 bases). V dropped 5 bases and J dropped 8 bases, with 25 bases sitting between them. Germline loops: CDR1 SQVTM, CDR2 ANQGSEA. The CDR3 totals 16 residues. CDR3 region: CSVPGVAGEGNYEQFF. The CDR3 nucleotides are TGCAGCGTTCCCGGGGTGGCCGGGGAAGGTAATTATGAGCAGTTCTTC.

V gene TRBV7-9 combines with J gene TRBJ1-1; D may be TRBD1 (5 bases). V lost 7 bases and J 1 base, leaving 25 bases between the germline ends. CDR1 is SEHNR, CDR2 FQNEAQ, per germline (reference sequence). This CDR3 contains 18 residues. CDR3 DNA sequence: TGTGCCAGCACCATAGGCCAACTCCGTCCGGGACCGAACACTGAAGCTTTCTTT. Translated: CASTIGQLRPGPNTEAFF.

A remark on this clonotype: The junction departs from the called germline gene at one end, perhaps through a read error. The J gene is TRBJ2-1, the V gene TRBV5-4, with 8 bases that match TRBD2. This CDR3 has 14 residues. Germline V gene sequence: CDR1 SGHNT, CDR2 YYREEE (reference sequence). The CDR3 sequence: CASILGGTSNEQFF. CDR3 bases: TGTGCCAGCATCTTGGGGGGGACTAGTAATGAGCAGTTCTTC.

Comment on this clonotype: Because it lacks the conserved phenylalanine or tryptophan at the end, this CDR3 is likely a read error. The rearrangement uses TRBV11-1 and TRBJ2-4; 13 bases map to TRBD2. The CDR3 is made up of 17 amino acids. In germline, CDR1 is SGHAT, CDR2 FQDESV (reference sequence). CDR3 loop: CASSIPGTSGIKNTQYL. Here the CDR3 DNA reads TGTGCCAGCAGCATTCCCGGGACTAGCGGGATCAAAAACACTCAGTACTTA.